This TCR beta chain was profiled in a study of human T cells and chemical hapten exposure. TCRdb reanalysed the RACE reads using MiXCR and keeps one entry per CDR3 protein. Of approximately 59,000 distinct CDR3 sequences listed, 6% to 7% are singletons. There are many counts of this clonotype. Time point noted: healthy volunteer bleed at 6 weeks. Whole blood that had not been fractionated was the source of extracted total RNA. V gave up 2 bases and J gave up 14 bases, with 16 bases separating them. Germline V gene lookup returns CDR1 LGHDT and CDR2 YNNKEL (reference sequence). The length of the CDR3 is 14 residues.

The sequenced sample consisted of whole blood. The rearrangement uses TRBV3-1 and TRBJ1-6; the D gene is possibly TRBD1 (5 bases). This TCR was sampled from a female donor in good health. Some clones in this sample may be carry-over from other donors' samples. The CDR3 coding sequence is TGTGCCAGCAGCCAATTTCCAGGGATTGTCACCCTCCACTTT. Protein product: CASSQFPGIVTLHF. Drawing the rest from reference TRBV3-1 and TRBJ1-6, the complete variable domain is DTAVSQTPKYLVTQMGNDKSIKCEQNLGHDTMYWYKQDSKKFLKIMFSYNNKELIINETVPNRFSPKSPDKAHLNLHINSLELGDSAVYFCASSQFPGIVTLHFGNGTRLTVT.